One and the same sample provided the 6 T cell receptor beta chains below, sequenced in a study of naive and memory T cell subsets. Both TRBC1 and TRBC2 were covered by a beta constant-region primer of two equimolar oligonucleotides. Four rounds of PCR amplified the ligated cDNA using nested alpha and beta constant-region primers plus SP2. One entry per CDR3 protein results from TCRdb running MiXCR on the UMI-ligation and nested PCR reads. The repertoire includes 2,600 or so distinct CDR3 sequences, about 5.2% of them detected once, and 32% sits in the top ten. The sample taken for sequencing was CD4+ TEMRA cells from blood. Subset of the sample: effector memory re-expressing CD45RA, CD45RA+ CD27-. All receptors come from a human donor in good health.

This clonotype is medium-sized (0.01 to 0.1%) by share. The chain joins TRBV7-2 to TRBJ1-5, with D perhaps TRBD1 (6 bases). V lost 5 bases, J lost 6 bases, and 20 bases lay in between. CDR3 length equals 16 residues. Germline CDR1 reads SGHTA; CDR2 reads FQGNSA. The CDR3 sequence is CASSPRGPSGAQPQHF. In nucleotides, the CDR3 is TGTGCCAGCAGCCCCCGGGGACCCTCGGGGGCTCAGCCCCAGCATTTT. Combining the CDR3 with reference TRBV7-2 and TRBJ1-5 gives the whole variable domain GAGVSQSPSNKVTEKGKDVELRCDPISGHTALYWYRQSLGQGLEFLIYFQGNSAPDKSGLPSDRFSAERTGGSVSTLTIQRTQQEDSAVYLCASSPRGPSGAQPQHFGDGTRLSIL.

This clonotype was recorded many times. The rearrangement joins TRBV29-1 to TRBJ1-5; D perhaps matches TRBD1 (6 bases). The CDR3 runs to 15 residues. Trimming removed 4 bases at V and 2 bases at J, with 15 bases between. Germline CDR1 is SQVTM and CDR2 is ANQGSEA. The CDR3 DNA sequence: TGCAGCGTTGGATTGGGGGGCTCCGGCAATCAGCCCCAGCATTTT. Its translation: CSVGLGGSGNQPQHF. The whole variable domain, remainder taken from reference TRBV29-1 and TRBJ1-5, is SAVISQKPSRDICQRGTSLTIQCQVDSQVTMMFWYRQQPGQSLTLIATANQGSEATYESGFVIDKFPISRPNLTFSTLTVSNMSPEDSSIYLCSVGLGGSGNQPQHFGDGTRLSIL.

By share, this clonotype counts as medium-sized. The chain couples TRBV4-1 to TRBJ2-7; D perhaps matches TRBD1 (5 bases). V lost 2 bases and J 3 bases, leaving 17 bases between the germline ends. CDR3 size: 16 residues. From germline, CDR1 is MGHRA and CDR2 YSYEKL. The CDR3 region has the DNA TGCGCCAGCAGCCAATTAGTGGGCGACAGTCGCTACGAGCAGTACTTC. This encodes CASSQLVGDSRYEQYF.

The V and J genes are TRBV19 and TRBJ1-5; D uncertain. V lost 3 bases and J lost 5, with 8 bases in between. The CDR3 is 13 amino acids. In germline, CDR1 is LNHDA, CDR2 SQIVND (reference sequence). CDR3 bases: TGTGCCAGTAGTATTGAGTGGTATCAGCCCCAGCATTTT. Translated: CASSIEWYQPQHF.

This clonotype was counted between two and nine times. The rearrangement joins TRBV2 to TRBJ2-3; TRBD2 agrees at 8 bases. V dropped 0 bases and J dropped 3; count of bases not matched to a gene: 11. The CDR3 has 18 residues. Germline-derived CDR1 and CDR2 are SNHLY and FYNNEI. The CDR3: CASSEAPSTGGWTDTQYF. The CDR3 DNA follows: TGTGCCAGCAGTGAAGCGCCATCAACGGGAGGGTGGACAGATACGCAGTATTTT. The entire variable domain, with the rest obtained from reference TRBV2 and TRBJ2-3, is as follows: EPEVTQTPSHQVTQMGQEVILRCVPISNHLYFYWYRQILGQKVEFLVSFYNNEISEKSEIFDDQFSVERPDGSNFTLKIRSTKLEDSAMYFCASSEAPSTGGWTDTQYFGPGTRLTVL.

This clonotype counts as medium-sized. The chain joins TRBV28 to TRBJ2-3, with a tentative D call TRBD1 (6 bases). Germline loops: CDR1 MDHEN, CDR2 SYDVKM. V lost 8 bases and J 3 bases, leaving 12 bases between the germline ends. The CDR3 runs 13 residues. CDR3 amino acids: CASLRDKTDTQYF. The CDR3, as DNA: TGTGCCAGCCTTCGGGACAAGACAGATACGCAGTATTTT.